Below are 25 T cell receptor beta chains sequenced from a single sample in a study of blood T cells in healthy people across ages. Together with a sample-barcoded 5' primer, a J-beta primer mix was included in a second PCR lasting roughly 7 to 11 cycles. Each CDR3 protein is one row after TCRdb ran MiXCR on the 5' RACE reads. This table holds fewer than 2,000,000 distinct CDR3 sequences, 35% to 50% found once. The sequencing sample was made of blood. Receptor source: a human donor in good health.

The V gene is TRBV2, the J gene TRBJ1-1; D is ambiguous. Trimming left V 6 bases short and J 1 base short, with 12 bases between. This CDR3 is built from 14 residues. Germline CDR1 reads SNHLY; CDR2 reads FYNNEI. CDR3 in DNA: TGTGCCAGCAGGCCAATCGGGGAGAACACTGAAGCTTTCTTT. Protein sequence: CASRPIGENTEAFF.

This clonotype was recorded a few times. V is TRBV5-1 and J is TRBJ2-1, with 15 positions matching TRBD2. V gave up 3 bases and J gave up 7 bases; unmatched junction bases: 5. The CDR3 runs to 16 residues. Germline V gene data show CDR1 as SGHRS and CDR2 as YFSETQ. The CDR3 DNA reads as TGCGCCAGCAGCTCCCGGACTAGCGGGGGGGAAAATGAGCAGTTCTTC. Amino acid sequence: CASSSRTSGGENEQFF.

The V and J genes are TRBV9 and TRBJ2-2, with TRBD1 matching over 8 bases. V lost 3 bases to trimming and J lost 4 bases; unmatched junction nucleotides: 11. The CDR3 is 17 residues long. The germline V gene encodes CDR1 SGDLS and CDR2 YYNGEE. As DNA, the CDR3 is TGTGCCAGCAGCGCCATCAGGGGACAGGTGCCCACCGGGGAGCTGTTTTTT. Amino acids: CASSAIRGQVPTGELFF.

This clonotype turned up a few times. This sequence joins TRBV12-3 or TRBV12-4 and TRBJ2-1; possibly TRBD1 or TRBD2 for D (6 bases each). This CDR3 contains 13 residues. Trimming cost V 3 bases and J 10 bases, with 13 bases left between them. The CDR3 protein is CASSFLSGAEQFF. DNA of the CDR3: TGTGCCAGCAGTTTTCTTTCGGGGGCCGAGCAGTTCTTC.

V and J are TRBV7-9 and TRBJ1-2, with 7 positions matching TRBD1. Germline CDR1 is SEHNR and CDR2 is FQNEAQ (reference sequence). The CDR3 consists of 13 residues. V shed 6 bases and J 8 bases; nucleotides not matched to a gene: 9. The CDR3 region is CASRTTGEGGYTF. CDR3 sequence (DNA): TGTGCCAGCAGAACTACAGGGGAAGGGGGCTACACCTTC.

This chain links TRBV20-1 with TRBJ2-1; TRBD1 matches 7 bases. This CDR3 is 15 amino acids long. The V gene's germline CDR1 is DFQATT and CDR2 SNEGSKA (reference sequence). Trimming at V came to 5 bases and at J to 1 base, leaving 8 bases not matched to a gene. CDR3 sequence (DNA): TGCAGTGCTTACCCCGGGACAGCATCCTACAATGAGCAGTTCTTC. It translates to CSAYPGTASYNEQFF.

In this sample, this clonotype turned up a few times. V and J are TRBV5-1 and TRBJ2-7; D is possibly TRBD1 (6 bases). The germline V gene has CDR1 SGHRS and CDR2 YFSETQ. The CDR3 is 13 amino acids. Trimming shortened V by 3 bases and J by 12 bases, and 19 bases separated the two germline ends. The CDR3 loop is CASSYLTGQNPYF. The CDR3 region has the DNA TGCGCCAGCAGCTACCTGACAGGCCAAAACCCGTACTTC.

There are a few counts of this clonotype. This sequence joins TRBV28 and TRBJ2-7, with 8 bases lining up with TRBD1. The germline V gene has CDR1 MDHEN and CDR2 SYDVKM. V trimming: 5 bases; J trimming: 0 bases; junction bases outside the gene matches: 18. CDR3 length equals 19 residues. In DNA form, the CDR3 reads TGTGCCAGCAGTAACCCGGGACAGGTGCTACACCCGAGCTCCTACGAGCAGTACTTC. It codes for CASSNPGQVLHPSSYEQYF.

This chain links TRBV7-2 with TRBJ1-5; 7 nucleotides line up with TRBD1. This CDR3 has 14 amino acids. Germline-derived CDR1 and CDR2 are SGHTA and FQGNSA. The junction had 3 bases not matched to a gene; V was cut back by 4 bases and J by 3 bases. This chain's CDR3 is CASSSGQINQPQHF. For the CDR3, the DNA is TGTGCCAGCAGCTCGGGACAGATCAATCAGCCCCAGCATTTT.

The chain carries TRBV3-1 and TRBJ2-5; the D call may be TRBD1 or TRBD2 (5 bases each). CDR1 is LGHDT, CDR2 YNNKEL, per germline (reference sequence). V shed 3 bases and J shed 3 bases, with 14 bases lying between them. The CDR3 totals 15 residues. CDR3 region: CASSHPGPGKETQYF. As DNA, the CDR3 is TGTGCCAGCAGCCACCCGGGACCGGGGAAAGAGACCCAGTACTTC.

This clonotype was observed many times. The chain couples TRBV7-2 to TRBJ1-1; D is perhaps TRBD1 (5 bases). The germline gives CDR1 SGHTA, CDR2 FQGNSA. The V and J ends lost 1 base and 8 bases respectively, with 11 bases between them. The CDR3 sequence is 13 residues long. CDR3 in amino acids: CASSLERGTEAFF. CDR3 sequence (DNA): TGTGCCAGCAGCTTAGAACGGGGGACCGAAGCTTTCTTT.

The chain combines TRBV18 with TRBJ2-6; D is undetermined. Trimming took off 6 bases at V and 0 bases at J, with 12 bases between the two ends. The V gene's germline CDR1 is KGHSH and CDR2 LQKENI. The CDR3 covers 16 residues. CDR3 sequence reads: CASSLSGYSGANVLTF. In DNA form, the CDR3 reads TGTGCCAGCTCCCTGTCAGGTTACTCTGGGGCCAACGTCCTGACTTTC.

The chain carries TRBV4-3 and TRBJ1-1; possible D gene TRBD1, 5 bases. CDR3 length: 14 amino acids. V was trimmed by 2 bases and J by 7 bases, leaving 14 bases between them. From germline, CDR1 is LGHNA and CDR2 YSLEER. The CDR3 coding sequence is TGCGCCAGCAGCCAACAGGGTCGGTTTCATGAAGCTTTCTTT. Its translation: CASSQQGRFHEAFF.

This clonotype was detected ten times or more. V and J are TRBV7-9 and TRBJ1-1; no definite D call. Germline V CDR1 and CDR2: SEHNR, FQNEAQ (reference sequence). The length of the CDR3 is 13 residues. V shed 5 bases and J shed 0 bases, with 7 bases lying between them. The CDR3 region has the DNA TGTGCCAGCAGCCCCACAGTGAACACTGAAGCTTTCTTT. Protein: CASSPTVNTEAFF.

This clonotype was counted ten times or more. This chain links TRBV9 with TRBJ1-5; D is unresolved. V dropped 0 bases and J dropped 3 bases, with 4 bases sitting between them. Per germline, CDR1 SGDLS and CDR2 YYNGEE. This CDR3 is 13 amino acids long. Here the CDR3 DNA reads TGTGCCAGCAGCGTAGATCTCAATCAGCCCCAGCATTTT. This codes for CASSVDLNQPQHF.

Comment on this clonotype: One junction end does not reproduce the germline sequence, and a read error may be involved. The chain combines TRBV11-3 with TRBJ2-7; 10 positions agree with TRBD2. The CDR3 extends over 14 amino acids. From germline, CDR1 is SGHNT and CDR2 YENEEA. The CDR3 region has the DNA TGTGCCAGCAGCCTTAGCGGGGGGAGCTACGAGCAGGACTTC. Amino acids: CASSLSGGSYEQDF. Full variable domain (remainder filled in from reference TRBV11-3 and TRBJ2-7): EAGVVQSPRYKIIEKKQPVAFWCNPISGHNTLYWYLQNLGQGPELLIRYENEEAVDDSQLPKDRFSAERLKGVDSTLKIQPAELGDSAVYLCASSLSGGSYEQDFGPGTRLTVT.

This clonotype was counted only a few times. The J gene is TRBJ2-4, the V gene TRBV4-3; D perhaps matches TRBD1 (6 bases). Germline assignment: CDR1 LGHNA and CDR2 YSLEER. This CDR3 has 16 amino acids. The V end lost 2 bases, the J end lost 8 bases, and 19 bases lay between the germline ends. The CDR3 nucleotides read TGCGCCAGCAGCCAAACTCTGACAGGAGAGTCGGACATTCAGTACTTC. This codes for CASSQTLTGESDIQYF.

This clonotype has just a few counts. This rearrangement joins TRBV5-1 to TRBJ2-3; tentatively, D is TRBD2 (5 bases). The CDR3 is 14 residues long. Germline V CDR1 and CDR2: SGHRS, YFSETQ. Trimming took off 4 bases at V and 5 bases at J, with 14 bases between the two ends. The CDR3 loop is CASSAVGVQDTQYF. The CDR3 nucleotides are TGCGCCAGCAGCGCTGTCGGGGTTCAAGATACGCAGTATTTT.

Comment on this clonotype: Relative to the germline gene, one junction end is altered; a read error may explain this. This chain connects TRBV7-7 to TRBJ2-7, with D perhaps TRBD2 (5 bases). Germline values: CDR1 SSHAT, CDR2 FNYEAQ (reference sequence). The CDR3 is made up of 16 amino acids. As DNA, the CDR3 is TGTGCTAGCAGCTGTGCGGACGGGAAGAGCTCCTACGAGCAGTACTTC. Residues: CASSCADGKSSYEQYF.

Regarding this clonotype: One end of the junction varies from germline; a read error may be responsible. The chain employs TRBV18 and TRBJ2-1; TRBD2 matches at 8 bases. The CDR3 extends over 17 amino acids. From germline, CDR1 is KGHSH and CDR2 LQKENI. The CDR3 nucleotides read TGTACCAGCTCACCACCTAAAGGAGCGGGGGACTACAATGAGCAGTTCTTC. As protein: CTSSPPKGAGDYNEQFF. The full variable domain, in which reference TRBV18 and TRBJ2-1 provide the parts outside the CDR3, is NAGVMQNPRHLVRRRGQEARLRCSPMKGHSHVYWYRQLPEEGLKFMVYLQKENIIDESGMPKERFSAEFPKEGPSILRIQQVVRGDSAAYFCTSSPPKGAGDYNEQFFGPGTRLTVL.

The CDR3 sequence: CASSPSGGRWYF. CDR3 bases: TGTGCCAGCAGTCCCAGCGGGGGGAGGTGGTATTTT. V usage is TRBV12-3 or TRBV12-4 and J usage is TRBJ2-3, with 9 bases matching TRBD2. Unmatched junction bases numbered 8, after V lost 5 bases and J lost 14 bases. This CDR3 has 12 residues.

This clonotype was picked up a small number of times. The rearrangement uses TRBV11-1 and TRBJ1-4; D not certain. This CDR3 has 14 residues. Germline V gives CDR1 SGHAT, CDR2 FQDESV (reference sequence). V was shortened by 4 bases and J by 8 bases, with 14 bases between the two germline ends. CDR3: CASSSARVREKLFF. For the CDR3, the DNA is TGTGCCAGCAGCTCGGCGAGGGTGCGAGAAAAACTGTTTTTT. Based on the CDR3 plus reference TRBV11-1 and TRBJ1-4, the full variable domain is EAEVAQSPRYKITEKSQAVAFWCDPISGHATLYWYRQILGQGPELLVQFQDESVVDDSQLPKDRFSAERLKGVDSTLKIQPAELGDSAMYLCASSSARVREKLFFGSGTQLSVL.

The chain couples TRBV7-2 to TRBJ2-5; D could derive from TRBD1 or TRBD2 (5 bases each). Between the trimmed V and J ends, which lost 6 bases and 5 bases, there was a span of 19 bases. This CDR3 has 15 amino acids. Germline V CDR1 and CDR2: SGHTA, FQGNSA. The CDR3 sequence: CASSWAGRVGETQYF. The CDR3 region has the DNA TGTGCCAGCAGTTGGGCGGGCAGGGTAGGGGAGACCCAGTACTTC.

The CDR3 DNA sequence: TGTGCCAGCAGTTACTCGTCTAGCGGGGGGGCTGAGCAGTTCTTC. It codes for CASSYSSSGGAEQFF. The V and J genes are TRBV6-2 or TRBV6-3 and TRBJ2-1; 12 nucleotides align to TRBD2. After removal of 0 bases from V and 9 bases from J, the junction contained 3 bases not matched to a gene. The length of the CDR3 is 15 residues. The germline V gene has CDR1 MNHEY and CDR2 SVGEGT.

This clonotype was counted between two and nine times. The chain combines TRBV5-1 with TRBJ2-3, with D possibly being TRBD2 (5 bases). V shed 7 bases and J shed 6 bases, with 15 bases lying between them. The CDR3 has 13 residues. Germline V CDR1 and CDR2: SGHRS, YFSETQ. The CDR3 DNA follows: TGCGCCAGCTCGGAGGAGGCTTCGGATACGCAGTATTTT. This sequence encodes CASSEEASDTQYF. Filled out from reference TRBV5-1 and TRBJ2-3, the complete variable domain reads KAGVTQTPRYLIKTRGQQVTLSCSPISGHRSVSWYQQTPGQGLQFLFEYFSETQRNKGNFPGRFSGRQFSNSRSEMNVSTLELGDSALYLCASSEEASDTQYFGPGTRLTVL.